Listed below are T cell receptor beta chains from one sample, sequenced in a study of T cell repertoires in cytomegalovirus infection. TCRdb analysed the reads with MiXCR anew, one entry per CDR3 protein. This table has approximately 500,000 distinct CDR3 sequences, 26% appearing once. The sequenced material came from PBMCs. Receptors were obtained from a human donor in good health (CMV status not recorded). Some clones in this sample may be carry-over from other donors' samples. CDR3s include the opening cysteine and the closing phenylalanine or tryptophan. Fields, in order: D gene, CDR3 length, V gene, CDR3 protein. A D gene is named only where the DNA matches it firmly.

.,14,TRBV20-1,CSARSRSSSYEQYF
TRBD1,16,TRBV7-2,CASSLVSPRGSYEQYF
.,15,TRBV6-4,CASSGGATPNNEQFF
TRBD1,20,TRBV7-2,CASSHFSIRDRDQKQAGYTF
TRBD1,14,TRBV7-6,CASSVLTGGAEAFF
.,16,TRBV11-2,CASSWRSGQNQETQYF
TRBD2,17,TRBV7-2,CASSPHSGTSGNNEQFF
.,12,TRBV10-3,CAISKDGTEAFF
.,15,TRBV12-3/TRBV12-4,CASSPRTSSPETQYF
.,9,TRBV7-9,CASKGELFF
.,14,TRBV9,CASSLRVDAEKLFF
.,14,TRBV7-3,CASSLRVTRDTQYF
.,12,TRBV12-3/TRBV12-4,CASSLTGREAFF
TRBD2,18,TRBV6-5,CASSYSLGAGAHTGELFF
TRBD2,15,TRBV6-2/TRBV6-3,CASTPGTSGRNEQFF
.,14,TRBV30,CAWSLRGRALEQFF
.,16,TRBV11-2,CASSYRARAGGNEQFF
.,14,TRBV20-1,CSAVGAASTDTQYF
.,16,TRBV7-9,CASSGEFDRYTGELFF
.,13,TRBV10-3,CAISPDSNYGYTF
TRBD2,18,TRBV4-1,CASSQDPGGAPNDNEQFF
.,12,TRBV20-1,CSARRDAYEQYF
.,13,TRBV7-2,CASSFIALDTQYF
TRBD2,15,TRBV28,CASSERENFRDTQYF
TRBD2,17,TRBV7-6,CASSPTSGRSRADEQFF
.,9,TRBV19,CPRLWGAFF
TRBD1,13,TRBV6-2/TRBV6-3,CASSYSDRAEAFF
.,15,TRBV6-6,CASSPGRRSSYEQYF
TRBD1,14,TRBV20-1,CSARQGASGDTQYF
.,15,TRBV14,CASSREKRVFYEQYF
.,16,TRBV27,CASSARQGLRAYEQYF
.,12,TRBV28,CASSLGWGEQFF
.,12,TRBV29-1,CSVEELNTEAFF
TRBD2,18,TRBV7-9,CASSTPSGRAALEGELFF
TRBD2,16,TRBV28,CASSLLLAASTDTQYF
.,15,TRBV12-3/TRBV12-4,CASSLMPRNNNEQFF
.,12,TRBV12-3/TRBV12-4,CASSPSRLEQFF
.,11,TRBV30,CAWSGQLAQYF
TRBD2,14,TRBV2,CASSAGLAGDGQFF
TRBD1,15,TRBV7-2,CASSSGTGDRSPLHF
.,12,TRBV12-3/TRBV12-4,CASSLPGNEQYF
TRBD2,15,TRBV7-2,CASSPSGSSYNEQFF
TRBD2,14,TRBV7-2,CASSLGLAGDKKYF
TRBD1,14,TRBV28,CASRWTGSVTEAFF
.,15,TRBV7-9,CASSLGSGVGQPQHF
.,13,TRBV11-2,CASSPRGAETQYF
.,13,TRBV12-5,CASGLVHPGELFF
TRBD1,15,TRBV7-9,CASSPAGQGNEKLFF
.,14,TRBV7-2,CASSLNGAKNIQYF
.,14,TRBV6-2/TRBV6-3,CASRETTRLYEQYF
.,15,TRBV19,CASSIRVVSYNEQFF
TRBD1,18,TRBV7-6,CASSFKWSEGQVNQPQHF
TRBD1,13,TRBV7-3,CASSRTGGEKLFF
.,14,TRBV28,CASGPNPSNQPQHF